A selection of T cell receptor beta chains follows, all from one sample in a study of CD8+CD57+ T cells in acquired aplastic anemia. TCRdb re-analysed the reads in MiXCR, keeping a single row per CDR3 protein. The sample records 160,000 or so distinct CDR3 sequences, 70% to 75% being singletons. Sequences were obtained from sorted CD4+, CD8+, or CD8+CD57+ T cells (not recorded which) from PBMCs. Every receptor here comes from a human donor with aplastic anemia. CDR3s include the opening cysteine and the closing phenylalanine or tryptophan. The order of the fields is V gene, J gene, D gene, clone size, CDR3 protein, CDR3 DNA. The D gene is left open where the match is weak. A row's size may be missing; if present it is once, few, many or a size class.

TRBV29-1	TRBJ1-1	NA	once	CSVDRAVGTEAFF	TGCAGCGTTGACAGGGCCGTCGGCACTGAAGCTTTCTTT
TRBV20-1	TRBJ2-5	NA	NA	CSAWTSEETQYF	TGCAGTGCTTGGACCAGCGAAGAGACCCAGTACTTC
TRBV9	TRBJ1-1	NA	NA	CASSPRTDMNTEAFF	TGTGCCAGCAGTCCCAGGACAGACATGAACACTGAAGCTTTCTTT
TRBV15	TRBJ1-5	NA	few	CATSRDKGINQPQHF	TGTGCCACCAGCAGAGATAAAGGGATCAATCAGCCCCAGCATTTT
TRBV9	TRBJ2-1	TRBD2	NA	CASSPPSGSSYNEQFF	TGTGCCAGCAGCCCGCCTAGCGGGAGCTCCTACAATGAGCAGTTCTTC
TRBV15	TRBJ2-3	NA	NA	CTTSRTSTDTQYF	TGTACCACCAGCAGGACAAGCACAGATACGCAGTATTTT
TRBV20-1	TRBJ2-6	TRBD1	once	CSAREQGARMTGANVLTF	TGCAGTGCTAGAGAACAGGGGGCGCGAATGACTGGGGCCAACGTCCTGACTTTC
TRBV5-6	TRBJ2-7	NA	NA	CASSLAGDHEQYF	TGTGCCAGCAGCTTGGCAGGGGATCACGAGCAGTACTTC
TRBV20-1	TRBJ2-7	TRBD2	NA	CSARDVGGRSSYEQYF	TGCAGTGCTAGAGATGTAGGCGGGAGGAGCTCCTACGAGCAGTACTTC
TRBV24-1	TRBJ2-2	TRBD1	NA	CATGTGWNTGELFF	TGTGCCACCGGGACAGGGTGGAACACCGGGGAGCTGTTTTTT